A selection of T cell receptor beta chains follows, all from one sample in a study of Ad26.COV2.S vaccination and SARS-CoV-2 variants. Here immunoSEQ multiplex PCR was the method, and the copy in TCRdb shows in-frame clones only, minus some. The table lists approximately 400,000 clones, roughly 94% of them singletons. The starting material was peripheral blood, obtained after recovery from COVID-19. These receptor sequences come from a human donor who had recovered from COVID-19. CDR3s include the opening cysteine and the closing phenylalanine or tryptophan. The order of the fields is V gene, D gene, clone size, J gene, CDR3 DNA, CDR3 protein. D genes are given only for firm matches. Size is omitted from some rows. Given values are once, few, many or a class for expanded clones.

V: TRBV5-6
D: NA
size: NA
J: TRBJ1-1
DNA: TGTGCCAGCACTCGACAGAACACTGAAGTTTTCTTT
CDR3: CASTRQNTEVFF

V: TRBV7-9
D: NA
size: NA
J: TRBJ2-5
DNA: TGTGCCAGCAGCTTAGGTGGGCGGGTTCAAGAGACCCAGTACTTC
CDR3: CASSLGGRVQETQYF

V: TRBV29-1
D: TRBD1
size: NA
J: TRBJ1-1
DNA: TGCAGCGCCAGCAGGGGGCGGCTCACTGAAGCTTTCTTT
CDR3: CSASRGRLTEAFF

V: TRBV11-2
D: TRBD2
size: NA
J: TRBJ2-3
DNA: TGTGCCAGCAGCTTAACTAGCGCGGATACGCAGTATTTT
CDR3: CASSLTSADTQYF

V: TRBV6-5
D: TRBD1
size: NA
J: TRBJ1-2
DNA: TGTGCCAGCAAGGGGACAGGTGACTATGGCTACACCTTC
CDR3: CASKGTGDYGYTF

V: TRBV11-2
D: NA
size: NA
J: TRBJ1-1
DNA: TGTGCCAGCAGCTTAGATAGCAGGCAGGGGGCTTTCTTT
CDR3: CASSLDSRQGAFF

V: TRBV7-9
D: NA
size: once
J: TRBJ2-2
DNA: TGTGCCAGCAGCCCCGATACCGGGGAGCTGTTTTTT
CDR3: CASSPDTGELFF

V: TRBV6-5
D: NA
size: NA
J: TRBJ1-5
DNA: TGTGCCAGCAGTTCCCTGGGCCAACGAGATCAGCCCCAGCATTTT
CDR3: CASSSLGQRDQPQHF

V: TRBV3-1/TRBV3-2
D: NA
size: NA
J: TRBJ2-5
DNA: TGTGCCAGCAGCGTCGGGACTCGGAGGGAAGAGACCCAGTACTTC
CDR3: CASSVGTRREETQYF

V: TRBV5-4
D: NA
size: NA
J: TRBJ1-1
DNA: TGTGCCACCACGGAACAGACCTTGAACACTGAAGCTTTCTTT
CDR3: CATTEQTLNTEAFF

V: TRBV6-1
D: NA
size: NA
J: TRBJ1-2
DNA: TGTGCCAGCAGTGAATGGGCAGGGGAAGGCTACACCTTC
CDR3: CASSEWAGEGYTF

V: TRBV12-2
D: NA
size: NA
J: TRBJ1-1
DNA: TGTGCAAGTCGCTTACCCGCCGGGCGAAGGAACACTGAAGCTTTCTTT
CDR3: CASRLPAGRRNTEAFF

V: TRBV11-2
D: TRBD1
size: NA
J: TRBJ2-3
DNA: TGTGCCAGCAGCTTAGAAGGGGGCTCAGATACGCAGTATTTT
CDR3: CASSLEGGSDTQYF

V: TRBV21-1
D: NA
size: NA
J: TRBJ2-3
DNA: TGTGCCAGCTATGGGCCAACCGCTAGCACAGATACGCAGTATTTT
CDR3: CASYGPTASTDTQYF

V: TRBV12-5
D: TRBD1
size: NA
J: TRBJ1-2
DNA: TGTGCTAGTGGTTTGGGGACAGGGGCTTTTGGCTACACCTTC
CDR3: CASGLGTGAFGYTF

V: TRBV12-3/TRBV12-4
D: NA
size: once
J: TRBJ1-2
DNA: TGTGCCAGCAGGAGAGAAGGGGGCTACACCTTC
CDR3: CASRREGGYTF

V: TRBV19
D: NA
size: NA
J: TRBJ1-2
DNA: TGTGCCAGTAGTATCGGGGGAGGCTATGGCTACACCTTC
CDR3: CASSIGGGYGYTF

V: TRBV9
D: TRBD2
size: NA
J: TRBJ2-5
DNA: TGTGCCAGCAGCCCAAAAGCGGGGGCGGACCAAGAGACCCAGTACTTC
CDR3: CASSPKAGADQETQYF

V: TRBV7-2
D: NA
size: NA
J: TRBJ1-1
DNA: TGTGCCAGCACCTTGGGGTGGAGCGCTGAAGCTTTCTTT
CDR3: CASTLGWSAEAFF

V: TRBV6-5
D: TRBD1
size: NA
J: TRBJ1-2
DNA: TGTGCCAGCAGTTGGGACAGGGGGAACTATGGCTACACCTTC
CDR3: CASSWDRGNYGYTF

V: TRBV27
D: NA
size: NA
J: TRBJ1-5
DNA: TGTGCCAGCAGTTCGACTCCGGGAATCCAGCCCCAGCATTTT
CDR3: CASSSTPGIQPQHF

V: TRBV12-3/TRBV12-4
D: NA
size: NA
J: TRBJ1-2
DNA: TGTGCCAGCAGTTTACCATCAGGGTATGGCTACACCTTC
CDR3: CASSLPSGYGYTF

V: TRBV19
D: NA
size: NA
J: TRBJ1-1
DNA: TGTGCCAGTAGTATAGGAGATCAGGGTACAGCTTTCTTT
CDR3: CASSIGDQGTAFF

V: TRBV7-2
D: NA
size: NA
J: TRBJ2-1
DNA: TGTGCCAGCAGCAAATGGACAAACAATGAGCAGTTCTTC
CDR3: CASSKWTNNEQFF

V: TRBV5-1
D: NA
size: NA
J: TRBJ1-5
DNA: TGCGCCAGCAGCCTATGGGGAGGGAATCAGCCCCAGCATTTT
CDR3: CASSLWGGNQPQHF

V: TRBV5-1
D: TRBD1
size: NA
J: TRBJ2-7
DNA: TGCGCCAGCAGCTTTGGACAGGGTATATACGAGCAGTACTTC
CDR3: CASSFGQGIYEQYF

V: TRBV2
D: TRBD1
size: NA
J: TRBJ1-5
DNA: TGTGCCAGCAGACTCGACAGGGCAGAGGGTCAGCCCCAGCATTTT
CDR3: CASRLDRAEGQPQHF

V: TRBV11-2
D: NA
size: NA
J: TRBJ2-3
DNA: TGTGCCAGCAGCTTTAGAAGACTAGCAGATACGCAGTATTTT
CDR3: CASSFRRLADTQYF

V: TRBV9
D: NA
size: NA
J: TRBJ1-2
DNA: TGTGCCAGCAGCGCGGAGGATGGAGCCCTCTATGGCTACACCTTC
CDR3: CASSAEDGALYGYTF

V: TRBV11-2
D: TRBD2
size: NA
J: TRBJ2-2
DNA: TGTGCCAGCAGCTCTCCGGGACTAGCGGGGGGGCGGGGCGGGGAGCTGTTTTTT
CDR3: CASSSPGLAGGRGGELFF

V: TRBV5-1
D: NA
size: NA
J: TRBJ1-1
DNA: TGCGCCAGCAGCTCGAAAAGCCTAGGGGGGCAGACTGAAGCTTTCTTT
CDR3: CASSSKSLGGQTEAFF

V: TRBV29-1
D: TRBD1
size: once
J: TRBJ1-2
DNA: TGCAGTCACTCCGGGACAGGTGACTATGGCTACACCTTC
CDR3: CSHSGTGDYGYTF

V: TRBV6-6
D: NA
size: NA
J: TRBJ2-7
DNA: TGTGCCAGCAGTTACGGGGATGGCGAGCAGTACTTC
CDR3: CASSYGDGEQYF

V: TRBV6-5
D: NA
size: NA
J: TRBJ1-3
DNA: TGTGCCAGCAGTCCCAACAGCATCTCTGGAAACACCATATATTTT
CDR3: CASSPNSISGNTIYF

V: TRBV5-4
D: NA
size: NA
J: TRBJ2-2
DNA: TGTGCCAGCAGCCTAACAGGGATGGGGGAGCTGTTTTTT
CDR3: CASSLTGMGELFF

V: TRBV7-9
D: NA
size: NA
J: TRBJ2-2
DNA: TGTGCCAGCGTGGGGCCTACGGTCATCGGGGAGCTGTTTTTT
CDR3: CASVGPTVIGELFF

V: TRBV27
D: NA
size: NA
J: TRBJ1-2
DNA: TGTGCCAGCAGTTTATCGCGTAACAGGGCTGGCTACACCTTC
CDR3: CASSLSRNRAGYTF

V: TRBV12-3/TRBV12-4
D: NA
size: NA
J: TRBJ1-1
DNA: TGTGCCAGCAGTCTGGGACCGAACACTGAAGCTTTCTTT
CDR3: CASSLGPNTEAFF

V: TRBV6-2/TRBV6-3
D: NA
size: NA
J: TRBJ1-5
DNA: TGTGCCAGCAGTTACTCGACCGGGAGGGAAAATCAGCCCCAGCATTTT
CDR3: CASSYSTGRENQPQHF

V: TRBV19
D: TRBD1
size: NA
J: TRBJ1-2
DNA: TGTGCCAGTAGTCCCACCGTCCGACAGGGGATCAACTATGGCTACACCTTC
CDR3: CASSPTVRQGINYGYTF

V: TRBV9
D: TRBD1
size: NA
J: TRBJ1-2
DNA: TGTGCCAGCAGCGTAGTCATATCAGGGGGCGGAGGCTACACCTTC
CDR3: CASSVVISGGGGYTF

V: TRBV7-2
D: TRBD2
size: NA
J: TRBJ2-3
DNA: TGTGCCAGCAGCTCCCGAGGAGCGGGGGGGCGTACGCAGTATTTT
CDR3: CASSSRGAGGRTQYF

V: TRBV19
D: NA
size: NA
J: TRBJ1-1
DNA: TGTGCCAGTACGCCCCGACAGGCGAACACTGAAGCTTTCTTT
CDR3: CASTPRQANTEAFF

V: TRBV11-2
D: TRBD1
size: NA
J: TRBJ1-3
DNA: TGTGCCAGCAGCTTTGGAGGGGGCTTTGGAAACACCATATATTTT
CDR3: CASSFGGGFGNTIYF

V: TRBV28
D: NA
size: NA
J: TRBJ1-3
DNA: TGTGCCAGCAGGCGTACGACGATGAGGACCTCTGGAAACACCATATATTTT
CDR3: CASRRTTMRTSGNTIYF

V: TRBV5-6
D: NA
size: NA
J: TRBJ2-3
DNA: TGTGCCAGCAGCTTGGGGACACGTTCCGCAGATACGCAGTATTTT
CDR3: CASSLGTRSADTQYF

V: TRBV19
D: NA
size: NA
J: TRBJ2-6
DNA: TGTGCCAGTAGTGCGAATTTGGGGGCCAACGTCCTGACTTTC
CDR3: CASSANLGANVLTF

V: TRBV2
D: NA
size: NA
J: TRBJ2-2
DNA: TGTGCCAGCACAGGGGGATCTGGGCGGGGCGGCACCGGGGAGCTGTTTTTT
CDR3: CASTGGSGRGGTGELFF

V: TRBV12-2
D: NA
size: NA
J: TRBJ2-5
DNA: TGTGCAATGGTCCGGCGGGTGGAGACCCAGTACTTC
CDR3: CAMVRRVETQYF

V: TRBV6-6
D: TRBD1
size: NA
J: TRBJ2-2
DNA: TGTGCCAGCAGCGGGACAGGGGTCACCGGGGAGCTGTTTTTT
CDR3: CASSGTGVTGELFF

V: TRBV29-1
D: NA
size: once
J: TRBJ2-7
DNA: TGCAGCGTTGAAGAAGAGGTTGGCGTTACCTACGAGCAGTACTTC
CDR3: CSVEEEVGVTYEQYF

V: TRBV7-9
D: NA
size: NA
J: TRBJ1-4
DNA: TGTGCCAGCAGCAGAGGTGGCAGGGCTGGTGAAAAACTGTTTTTT
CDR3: CASSRGGRAGEKLFF

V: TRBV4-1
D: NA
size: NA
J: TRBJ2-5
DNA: TGCGCCAGCAGCCCAAGGTTGGGGGTTAGACAAGAGACCCAGTACTTC
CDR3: CASSPRLGVRQETQYF

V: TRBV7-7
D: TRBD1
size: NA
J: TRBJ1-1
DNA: TGTGCTAGCAGCCACGGGACAGGGGTGGGGAAGAACACTGAAGCTTTCTTT
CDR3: CASSHGTGVGKNTEAFF

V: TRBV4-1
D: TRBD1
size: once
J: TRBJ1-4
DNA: TGCGCCAGCAGCCAAATAGGAGGCAGGGGGTTGGCTACTAATGAAAAACTGTTTTTT
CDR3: CASSQIGGRGLATNEKLFF

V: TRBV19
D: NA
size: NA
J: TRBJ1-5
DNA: TGTGCCAGTGAGTCCCGGGACGGCCTTTTAGGGCCCCAGCATTTT
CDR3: CASESRDGLLGPQHF

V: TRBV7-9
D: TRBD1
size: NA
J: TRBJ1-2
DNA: TGTGCCAGCAGCCCGGACAGGGAGTCCTATGGCTACACCTTC
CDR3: CASSPDRESYGYTF

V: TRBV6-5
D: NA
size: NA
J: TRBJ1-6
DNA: TGTGCCAGCAGTTACCTGGACCGACGCTATAATTCACCCCTCCACTTT
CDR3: CASSYLDRRYNSPLHF

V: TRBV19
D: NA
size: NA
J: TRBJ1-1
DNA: TGTGCCAGTAGTATAGGCGGGGGTACTGAAGCTTTCTTT
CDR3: CASSIGGGTEAFF